This is a list of T cell receptor beta chains from one sample in a study of cytomegalovirus exposure and HLA in healthy donors. The table came from immunoSEQ multiplex PCR; TCRdb's copy has only in-frame clones and leaves some out. Found here are around 140,000 clones, less than 90% of them singletons; the top ten hold approximately 1.4%. Source material: PBMCs. These receptors all stem from a middle-aged man in good health and CMV-seronegative. The CDR3 runs from the conserved cysteine through the conserved F or W. Fields, in order: D gene, J gene, clone size, V gene, CDR3 DNA, CDR3 protein. A D gene is named only where the DNA matches it firmly. Clone size is given for some rows only: seen once, a few or many times, or a class if the clone is expanded.

D: TRBD2
J: TRBJ2-1
size: .
V: TRBV7-3
DNA: TGTGCCAGCAGCTTAGGACTAGCGGGATTCGACAATGAGCAGTTCTTC
CDR3: CASSLGLAGFDNEQFF

D: .
J: TRBJ2-1
size: .
V: TRBV7-9
DNA: TGTTCCAGCAGCCAATACAATGAGCAGTTCTTC
CDR3: CSSSQYNEQFF

D: .
J: TRBJ1-3
size: .
V: TRBV4-3
DNA: TGCGCCAGCAGCCAAGAAGGAGGGCTCTCTGGAAACACCATATATTTT
CDR3: CASSQEGGLSGNTIYF

D: TRBD2
J: TRBJ2-5
size: .
V: TRBV2
DNA: TGTGCCAGCAGTACGGGACTAGCGGGAGGGCCGGAGACCCAGTACTTC
CDR3: CASSTGLAGGPETQYF

D: .
J: TRBJ2-7
size: .
V: TRBV29-1
DNA: TGCAGCGTTATAGCGAAGTCCTACGAGCAGTACTTC
CDR3: CSVIAKSYEQYF

D: .
J: TRBJ2-5
size: once
V: TRBV7-9
DNA: TGTGCCAGCAGCGCCCTGAGGGCTGGGGAGACCCAGTACTTC
CDR3: CASSALRAGETQYF

D: .
J: TRBJ1-4
size: .
V: TRBV7-9
DNA: TGTGCCAGCAGCTTGAGAGGGCTTAATGAAAAACTGTTTTTT
CDR3: CASSLRGLNEKLFF

D: .
J: TRBJ2-1
size: .
V: TRBV11-2
DNA: TGTGCCAGCAGCTTAGAGGCTGAGCAGTTCTTC
CDR3: CASSLEAEQFF

D: TRBD1
J: TRBJ2-3
size: once
V: TRBV19
DNA: TGTGCCAGTAGAGACACGACAGGGGGAGATACGCAGTATTTT
CDR3: CASRDTTGGDTQYF

D: TRBD1
J: TRBJ2-2
size: .
V: TRBV5-6
DNA: TGTGCCAGCAGTTGGGACAGGGTATTAGGGGAGCTGTTTTTT
CDR3: CASSWDRVLGELFF

D: TRBD2
J: TRBJ2-1
size: .
V: TRBV6-4
DNA: TGTGCCAGCAGTGAGCAACCCGGGACTAGCGGGGTAGGGAATGAGCAGTTCTTC
CDR3: CASSEQPGTSGVGNEQFF

D: TRBD1
J: TRBJ2-7
size: .
V: TRBV27
DNA: TGTGCCAGCAGTAACTGGGACAGGACCTACGAGCAGTACTTC
CDR3: CASSNWDRTYEQYF

D: .
J: TRBJ1-1
size: .
V: TRBV2
DNA: TGTGCCAGCAGTTTCGGGGGGATGAACACTGAAGCTTTCTTT
CDR3: CASSFGGMNTEAFF

D: .
J: TRBJ2-7
size: .
V: TRBV29-1
DNA: TGCAGCGTGGGCCCGGAGGGGTACGAGCAGTACTTC
CDR3: CSVGPEGYEQYF

D: .
J: TRBJ1-6
size: .
V: TRBV5-4
DNA: TGTGCCAGCAGCTACGACAGGAACAATTCACCCCTCCACTTT
CDR3: CASSYDRNNSPLHF

D: .
J: TRBJ2-1
size: .
V: TRBV7-6
DNA: TGTGCCAGCACCTTAGGTGGGGGGAGCTCCTACAATGAGCAGTTCTTC
CDR3: CASTLGGGSSYNEQFF

D: .
J: TRBJ1-1
size: few
V: TRBV5-4
DNA: TGTGCCAGCAGCTTGAAAGCCGCCGCTGAAGCTTTCTTT
CDR3: CASSLKAAAEAFF

D: TRBD1
J: TRBJ2-3
size: .
V: TRBV6-6
DNA: TGTGCCAGCAGCGGAGGGACAGGCTACACAGATACGCAGTATTTT
CDR3: CASSGGTGYTDTQYF

D: TRBD1
J: TRBJ1-2
size: .
V: TRBV25-1
DNA: TGTGCCAGCAGTGAATACCCCACAGGGGGTGGCTACACCTTC
CDR3: CASSEYPTGGGYTF

D: TRBD2
J: TRBJ2-7
size: once
V: TRBV5-1
DNA: TGCGCCAGCAGCTTGGGACTAGCGGGGGGGCGCGAGCAGTACTTC
CDR3: CASSLGLAGGREQYF

D: .
J: TRBJ2-5
size: .
V: TRBV6-5
DNA: TGTGCCAGCATTGAGGCAGGGTCCTCCGGGGAGACCCAGTACTTC
CDR3: CASIEAGSSGETQYF